Sequencing of this TCR beta chain was carried out in a study of control samples from healthy donors and cancer patients. Using immunoSEQ multiplex PCR, the repertoire was profiled, and TCRdb retains in-frame clones only, with some absent. The table shows some 120,000 clones, with more than 75% occurring only once. The CDR3 sequence is 15 residues long. Trimming took off 5 bases at V and 2 bases at J, with 13 bases between the two ends. The V gene's germline CDR1 is MDHEN and CDR2 SYDVKM. The rearrangement joins TRBV28 to TRBJ1-5; tentative D call: TRBD1 (5 bases). Specimen: blood. This clonotype originated in a man in his sixties in good health. CDR3 in amino acids: CASSVQVLGNQPQHF. CDR3 nucleotide sequence: TGTGCCAGCAGTGTACAGGTTTTGGGCAATCAGCCCCAGCATTTT.